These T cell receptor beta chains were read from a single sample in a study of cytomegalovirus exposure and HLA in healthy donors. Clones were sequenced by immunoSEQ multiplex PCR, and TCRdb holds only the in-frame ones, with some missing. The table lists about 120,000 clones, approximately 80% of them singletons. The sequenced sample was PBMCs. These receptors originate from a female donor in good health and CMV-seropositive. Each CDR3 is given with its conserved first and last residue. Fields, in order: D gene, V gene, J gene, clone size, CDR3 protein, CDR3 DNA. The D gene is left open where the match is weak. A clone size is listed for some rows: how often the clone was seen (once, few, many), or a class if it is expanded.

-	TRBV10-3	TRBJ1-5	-	CAIRPGHNSNQPQHF	TGTGCCATCAGACCGGGACATAATAGCAATCAGCCCCAGCATTTT
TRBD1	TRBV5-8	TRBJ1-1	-	CASSPINRGDTEAFF	TGTGCCAGCAGCCCAATCAACAGGGGAGACACTGAAGCTTTCTTT
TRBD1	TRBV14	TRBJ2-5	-	CASSQAKGAHRQETQYF	TGTGCCAGCAGCCAAGCTAAGGGGGCCCATCGTCAAGAGACCCAGTACTTC
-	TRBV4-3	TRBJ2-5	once	CASSQDGAGNQETQYF	TGCGCCAGCAGCCAAGATGGGGCGGGGAATCAAGAGACCCAGTACTTC
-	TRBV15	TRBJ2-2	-	CATSTTGTGELFF	TGTGCCACCAGCACCACAGGCACCGGGGAGCTGTTTTTT
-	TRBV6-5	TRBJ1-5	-	CASSYQTASNQPQHF	TGTGCCAGCAGTTACCAAACAGCTAGCAATCAGCCCCAGCATTTT
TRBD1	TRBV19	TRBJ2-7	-	CASSTPGQSLYEQYF	TGTGCCAGTAGTACCCCGGGACAGAGTCTCTACGAGCAGTACTTC
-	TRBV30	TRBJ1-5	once	CAWSVSGNQPQHF	TGTGCCTGGAGTGTAAGCGGCAATCAGCCCCAGCATTTT
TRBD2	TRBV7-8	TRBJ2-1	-	CASSFSSGGHNEQFF	TGTGCCAGCAGCTTTTCTAGCGGGGGGCACAATGAGCAGTTCTTC
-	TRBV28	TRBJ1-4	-	CASRPTAPNEKLFF	TGTGCCAGCAGACCGACAGCTCCTAATGAAAAACTGTTTTTT
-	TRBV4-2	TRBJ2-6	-	CASSQDRGRDSGANVLTF	TGTGCCAGCAGCCAAGATCGCGGCAGGGACTCTGGGGCCAACGTCCTGACTTTC
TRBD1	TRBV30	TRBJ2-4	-	CAWSTGAINIQYF	TGTGCCTGGAGCACAGGGGCAATTAACATTCAGTACTTC
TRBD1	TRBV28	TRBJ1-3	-	CASTGTATGNTIYF	TGTGCCAGCACCGGGACAGCTACTGGAAACACCATATATTTT